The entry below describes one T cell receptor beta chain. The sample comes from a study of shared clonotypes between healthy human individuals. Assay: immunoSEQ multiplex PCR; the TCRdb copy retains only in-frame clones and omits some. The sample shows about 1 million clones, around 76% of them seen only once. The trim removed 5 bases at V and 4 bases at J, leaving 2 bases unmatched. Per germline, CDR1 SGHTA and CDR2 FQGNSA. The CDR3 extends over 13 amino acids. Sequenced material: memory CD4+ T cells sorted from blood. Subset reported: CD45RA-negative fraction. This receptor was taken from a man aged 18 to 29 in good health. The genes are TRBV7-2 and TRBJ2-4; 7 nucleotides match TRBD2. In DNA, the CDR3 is TGTGCCAGCAGCACCGGGGGGAAAAACATTCAGTACTTC. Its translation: CASSTGGKNIQYF.